The source of this T cell receptor (beta chain) is a study of CD8 T cells in Susac syndrome. CDR3 length equals 14 residues. The V gene's germline CDR1 is ENHRY and CDR2 SYGVKD. V was pared by 3 bases and J by 11 bases, with 9 bases of the junction left unmatched. Roughly 0.45 to 1 ug RNA was reverse transcribed with random hexamers. TCRdb re-called the immunoSEQ multiplex PCR reads through MiXCR, storing one row per CDR3 protein. This table has about 300,000 distinct CDR3 sequences, about 90% appearing once. The sequenced material came from CD4+ T cells from PBMCs. The chain joins TRBV10-3 to TRBJ2-3, with 9 bases that match TRBD1. The sequence derives from a human donor with multiple sclerosis. Here the CDR3 reads CAISDPPGQGQQYF. The CDR3 DNA is TGTGCCATCAGTGACCCCCCGGGACAGGGACAGCAGTATTTT.